The text below deals with one T cell receptor beta chain. The sample belongs to a study of T-cell reconstitution after alpha-beta-depleted transplantation in children. Preparation of the TCRbeta library used unique molecular identifiers. TCRdb analysed the PCR reads with MiXCR anew, one entry per CDR3 protein. The top ten clones hold just over 35% of a sample with 450,000 to 700,000 distinct CDR3 sequences, over 25% of them seen once. In germline, CDR1 is DFQATT, CDR2 SNEGSKA (reference sequence). Trimming removed 0 bases from V and 2 bases from J; junction bases left unmatched: 2. This CDR3 region has 15 residues.

The sample consisted of PBMCs, taken before TCRalphabeta/CD19-depleted stem cell transplant. The chain recombines TRBV20-1 with TRBJ1-5; 9 bases map to TRBD1. This TCR came from a boy younger than two with Wiskott-Aldrich syndrome, due to receive a stem cell transplant. Here the CDR3 DNA reads TGCAGTGCTAGAGATAGGACAGGGGGCAATCAGCCCCAGCATTTT. It specifies CSARDRTGGNQPQHF.